This T cell receptor (beta chain) came from a study of cytomegalovirus exposure and HLA in healthy donors. Study-level findings and limits: HLA restriction was apparent for most CMV-associated TCR beta chains in a later analysis. Earlier analysis yielded a pattern in which most TCR beta V segments were productive about 90% or about 30% of the time. Later findings reportedly placed an Asian-associated ancestry cluster below the roughly 690-donor mean for N-insertions.

With regard to this clone: The antigen is unknown.

Both 60 Vbeta primers and 13 Jbeta primers went into the PCR. TCRdb keeps only in-frame clones here, not all; method: immunoSEQ multiplex PCR. The sample includes about 140,000 clones, less than 85% of them seen just once. Unrecorded immune exposure was likely among donors, who were nominally healthy when sampled. This clonotype was obtained from a man aged 40-49 years in good health and CMV-seropositive. Sequenced sample: PBMCs.

The CDR3 reads CSVYREGTKEQYF. The CDR3 DNA reads as TGCAGCGTTTATCGGGAGGGAACGAAGGAGCAGTACTTC. This chain links TRBV29-1 with TRBJ2-7; 8 positions agree with TRBD2. This CDR3 spans 13 amino acids. Per the germline V gene, CDR1 is SQVTM and CDR2 is ANQGSEA. Trimming took 5 bases from V and 7 from J; bases not matched to a gene: 10.